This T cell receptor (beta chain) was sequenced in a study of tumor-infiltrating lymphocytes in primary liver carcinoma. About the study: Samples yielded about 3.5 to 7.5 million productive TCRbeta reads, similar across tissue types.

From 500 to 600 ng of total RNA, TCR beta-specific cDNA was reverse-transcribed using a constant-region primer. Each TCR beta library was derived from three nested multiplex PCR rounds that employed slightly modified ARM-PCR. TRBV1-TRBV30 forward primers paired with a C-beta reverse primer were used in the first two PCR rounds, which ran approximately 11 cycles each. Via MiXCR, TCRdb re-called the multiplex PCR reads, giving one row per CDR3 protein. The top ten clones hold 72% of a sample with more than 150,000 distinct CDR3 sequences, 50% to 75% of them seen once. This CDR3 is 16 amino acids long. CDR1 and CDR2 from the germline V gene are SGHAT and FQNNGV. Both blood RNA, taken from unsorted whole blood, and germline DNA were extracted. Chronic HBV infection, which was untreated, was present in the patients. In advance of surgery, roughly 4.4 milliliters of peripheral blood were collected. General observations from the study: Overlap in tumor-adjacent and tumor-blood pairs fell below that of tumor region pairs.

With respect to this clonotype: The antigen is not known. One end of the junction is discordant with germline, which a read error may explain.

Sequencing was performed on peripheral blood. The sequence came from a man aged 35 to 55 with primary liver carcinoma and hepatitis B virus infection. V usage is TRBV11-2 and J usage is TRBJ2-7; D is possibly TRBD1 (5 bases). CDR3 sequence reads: CASSLGAVENPREQYF. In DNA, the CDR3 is TGTGCTAGCAGCTTAGGGGCCGTGGAGAACCCTCGGGAGCAGTACTTC.